The 18 T cell receptor beta chains listed next were all sequenced from one sample in a study of blood T cell repertoires in COVID-19. TCRdb keeps only in-frame clones here, not all; method: immunoSEQ multiplex PCR. The data contain approximately 71,000 clones, 88% of them singletons. Material for sequencing was peripheral blood. All receptors derive from a human donor in a cohort sampled during active COVID-19.

The rearrangement joins TRBV30 to TRBJ2-5; D perhaps matches TRBD1 (6 bases). The germline V gene encodes CDR1 GTSNPN and CDR2 SVGIG (reference sequence). This CDR3 spans 13 amino acids. The V gene lost 4 bases and the J gene lost 5 bases, with 14 bases spanning the gap. The chain's CDR3 is CAWTFKGVETQYF. CDR3 sequence (DNA): TGTGCCTGGACGTTCAAGGGGGTGGAGACCCAGTACTTC. Full variable domain (rest looked up from reference TRBV30 and TRBJ2-5): SQTIHQWPATLVQPVGSPLSLECTVEGTSNPNLYWYRQAAGRGLQLLFYSVGIGQISSEVPQNLSASRPQDRQFILSSKKLLLSDSGFYLCAWTFKGVETQYFGPGTRLLVL.

The rearrangement joins TRBV4-2 to TRBJ2-1, with TRBD2 matching over 10 bases. The germline gives CDR1 LGHNA, CDR2 YNFKEQ. The CDR3 contains 17 residues. The trim removed 1 base at V and 7 bases at J, leaving 10 bases unmatched. The CDR3 here is CASSQGPAGGPENEQFF. The CDR3 DNA is TGTGCCAGCAGCCAAGGTCCAGCGGGGGGGCCGGAGAATGAGCAGTTCTTC.

This chain uses TRBV14 with TRBJ1-3; the D gene is possibly TRBD1 (5 bases). Germline assignment: CDR1 SGHDN and CDR2 FVKESK. The CDR3 spans 19 residues. V was cut by 0 bases and J by 0 bases, with 18 bases left in between. CDR3: CASSQEGRRGGLSGNTIYF. DNA for the CDR3: TGTGCCAGCAGCCAAGAGGGCCGAAGGGGAGGCCTCTCTGGAAACACCATATATTTT.

The rearrangement links TRBV5-1 to TRBJ1-4, with D hard to call. The CDR3 is 14 residues long. The V gene lost 8 bases and the J gene lost 0 bases, with 11 bases spanning the gap. The germline gives CDR1 SGHRS, CDR2 YFSETQ. CDR3 sequence (DNA): TGCGCCAGTCGGAGGACGGCAACTAATGAAAAACTGTTTTTT. Translated, it gives CASRRTATNEKLFF.

V and J are TRBV30 and TRBJ1-5; 7 bases map to TRBD1. The CDR3 extends over 17 amino acids. With V trimmed by 2 bases and J by 0 bases, 10 bases remained unmatched. Germline V gene lookup returns CDR1 GTSNPN and CDR2 SVGIG (reference sequence). This chain's CDR3 is CAWSLSRTGYSNQPQHF. The CDR3 nucleotides are TGTGCCTGGAGTCTATCCCGGACAGGTTATAGCAATCAGCCCCAGCATTTT.

This chain joins TRBV28 and TRBJ1-5, with TRBD1 identical over 10 bases. Unmatched junction bases numbered 6, after V lost 3 bases and J lost 7 bases. This CDR3 is 15 amino acids long. Germline V lookup: CDR1 MDHEN, CDR2 SYDVKM. DNA for the CDR3: TGTGCCAGCAGTTTCCAGACAGGGGGCGGACAGCCCCAGCATTTT. Translating it yields CASSFQTGGGQPQHF.

The J gene is TRBJ2-5, the V gene TRBV19; tentatively, D is TRBD2 (5 bases). Trimming left V 6 bases short and J 0 bases short, with 14 bases between. This CDR3 is 15 amino acids long. Germline V gene data show CDR1 as LNHDA and CDR2 as SQIVND (reference sequence). DNA for the CDR3: TGTGCCAGTAGGGGCCTGAGCGGCTACCAAGAGACCCAGTACTTC. This translates into CASRGLSGYQETQYF.

CDR3 bases: TGCGCCAGCAGCCAAGTTAACTTTCTAGGGGGCGGAAACACCATATATTTT. Its translation: CASSQVNFLGGGNTIYF. This rearrangement joins TRBV4-1 to TRBJ1-3; TRBD1 matches at 7 bases. Looked up from germline, CDR1 is MGHRA and CDR2 is YSYEKL. The CDR3 is 17 amino acids. Germline trimming cut 1 base from V and 4 bases from J; bases unmatched to any gene: 10.

This chain joins TRBV2 and TRBJ1-5; 9 nucleotides match TRBD1. Germline CDR1 reads SNHLY; CDR2 reads FYNNEI. J was trimmed by 3 bases and V by 4 bases; bases with no gene match: 7. This CDR3 region has 16 residues. In DNA, the CDR3 is TGTGCCAGCAGTGGCGCGACAGGGGGTCCCAATCAGCCCCAGCATTTT. Translation: CASSGATGGPNQPQHF. Complete variable domain (other parts from reference TRBV2 and TRBJ1-5): EPEVTQTPSHQVTQMGQEVILRCVPISNHLYFYWYRQILGQKVEFLVSFYNNEISEKSEIFDDQFSVERPDGSNFTLKIRSTKLEDSAMYFCASSGATGGPNQPQHFGDGTRLSIL.

This clone was found a few times. For the CDR3, the DNA is TGTGCCAGCAGCGGCCAAAACAATGAGCAGTTCTTC. Amino acid sequence: CASSGQNNEQFF. The chain recombines TRBV11-3 with TRBJ2-1; D is undetermined. Germline V gene sequence: CDR1 SGHNT, CDR2 YENEEA. The CDR3 consists of 12 residues. Trimming stripped 5 bases from V and 5 bases from J, with 7 bases between. Using reference TRBV11-3 and TRBJ2-1 for the parts outside the CDR3, the full variable domain is EAGVVQSPRYKIIEKKQPVAFWCNPISGHNTLYWYLQNLGQGPELLIRYENEEAVDDSQLPKDRFSAERLKGVDSTLKIQPAELGDSAVYLCASSGQNNEQFFGPGTRLTVL.

The chain employs TRBV4-2 and TRBJ2-7; TRBD2 matches at 11 bases. The CDR3 covers 14 residues. Per germline, CDR1 LGHNA and CDR2 YNFKEQ. V was clipped by 0 bases and J by 6 bases; unmatched bases: 1. CDR3 in amino acids: CASSQELAGVEQYF. In DNA, the CDR3 is TGTGCCAGCAGCCAAGAACTAGCGGGAGTCGAGCAGTACTTC.

The chain joins TRBV10-2 to TRBJ2-1; TRBD1 agrees at 10 bases. The CDR3 is 17 residues long. The germline V gene has CDR1 WSHSY and CDR2 SAAADI. Trimming took 0 bases from V and 6 from J; bases not matched to a gene: 8. The CDR3 spells CASSESPGQGYFNEQFF. CDR3 DNA sequence: TGCGCCAGCAGTGAGTCCCCGGGACAGGGGTATTTCAATGAGCAGTTCTTC.

The genes are TRBV2 and TRBJ2-7, with 7 bases identical to TRBD1. The CDR3 covers 12 residues. The germline V gene encodes CDR1 SNHLY and CDR2 FYNNEI. V was pared by 5 bases and J by 6 bases, with 4 bases of the junction left unmatched. The CDR3 DNA sequence: TGTGCCAGCAGTCCCAACAGGGGCGAGCAGTACTTC. This gives the protein CASSPNRGEQYF.

About this clone itself: At one boundary the junction diverges from the germline segment, which might be a read error. The chain employs TRBV11-2 and TRBJ2-1, with D perhaps matching TRBD1 (7 bases). Germline CDR1 SGHAT, CDR2 FQNNGV. This CDR3 contains 14 residues. In DNA, the CDR3 is TGTGCCAGCAGCCCCTCTTTTGTCCGACAGGGAGGTGTCTTC. Translating gives CASSPSFVRQGGVF.

The V and J genes are TRBV7-2 and TRBJ2-1; 8 bases are shared with TRBD2. The junction had 9 bases not matched to a gene; V was cut back by 1 base and J by 7 bases. Per germline, CDR1 SGHTA and CDR2 FQGNSA. This CDR3 spans 16 amino acids. CDR3 protein: CASSLGTGGAMNEQFF. The CDR3, as DNA: TGTGCCAGCAGCTTAGGGACCGGGGGGGCCATGAATGAGCAGTTCTTC.

The chain couples TRBV16 to TRBJ1-1, with a weak D call TRBD1 (5 bases). Germline V gene data show CDR1 as KGHSY and CDR2 as FQNENV. Trimming took 0 bases from V and 5 from J, leaving 13 bases between them. The CDR3 is made up of 15 amino acids. CDR3 in DNA: TGTGCCAGCAGCCAATCTTCCCAGGGAGGAACTGAAGCTTTCTTT. Translating gives CASSQSSQGGTEAFF.

The chain employs TRBV6-5 and TRBJ2-7; D possibly corresponds to TRBD2 (6 bases). The CDR3 sequence is 14 residues long. The germline CDR1 and CDR2 sequences are MNHEY and SVGAGI. Trimming removed 4 bases at V and 0 bases at J, with 10 bases between. The CDR3 nucleotides read TGTGCCAGCAGTTCTGCGGGACCCTCCTACGAGCAGTACTTC. It codes for CASSSAGPSYEQYF.

This chain joins TRBV7-9 and TRBJ2-5; 12 bases are a match to TRBD2. The trim removed 5 bases at V and 2 bases at J, leaving 6 bases unmatched. Germline assignment: CDR1 SEHNR and CDR2 FQNEAQ (reference sequence). The CDR3 covers 16 residues. The CDR3 DNA is TGTGCCAGCAGCGCCGGACTAGCGGGGACTCAAGAGACCCAGTACTTC. This sequence encodes CASSAGLAGTQETQYF. Full variable domain (remainder filled in from reference TRBV7-9 and TRBJ2-5): DTGVSQNPRHKITKRGQNVTFRCDPISEHNRLYWYRQTLGQGPEFLTYFQNEAQLEKSRLLSDRFSAERPKGSFSTLEIQRTEQGDSAMYLCASSAGLAGTQETQYFGPGTRLLVL.